This entry concerns a single T cell receptor beta chain. This CDR3 has 18 amino acids. This specimen belongs to a study of blood T cell repertoires in COVID-19. Study overall: Sample material is recorded as cDNA or gDNA derived from T cells, B-cell-depleted T cells, or PBMCs.

TCRdb's copy holds only in-frame clones and misses some; the assay was immunoSEQ multiplex PCR. The sample shows about 230,000 clones, roughly 87% of them seen only once. The chain carries TRBV21-1 and TRBJ1-3; TRBD1 is the table's D call, not checked against the DNA. TRBV21-1 is noted as a pseudogene. The receptor's source is a woman aged 18-35 years who had recovered from COVID-19. Source material: peripheral blood. CDR3 loop: CASKVYSGVPYSGNTIYF. CDR3 DNA: TGTGCCAGCAAGGTTTACTCAGGGGTTCCGTACTCTGGAAACACCATATATTTT.